The entry below gives a single T cell receptor (beta chain) sequence along with its context. The data originate from a study of blood T cell repertoires in COVID-19. Study in general: Samples came from the United States, Italy and Spain, spanning acute and convalescent COVID-19. From T cells, B-cell-depleted T cells, or PBMCs came the material, which was cDNA or gDNA.

Germline CDR1 SGHAT, CDR2 FQNNGV. This CDR3 region has 13 residues. V gave up 0 bases and J gave up 8 bases, with 8 bases separating them. The repertoire was sequenced with immunoSEQ multiplex PCR; TCRdb's copy has only in-frame clones and lacks some. This sample carries just under 70,000 clones, 70% to 90% of them seen once, and the ten largest clones take over 7.5%. The rearrangement uses TRBV11-2 and TRBJ2-1; possibly TRBD1 for D (5 bases). Sequenced: peripheral blood. The receptor comes from a man aged 30 to 45 with acute or convalescent COVID-19. The CDR3 DNA follows: TGTGCCAGCAGCTTAGATCAAGGGGATGAGCAGTTCTTC. Translation: CASSLDQGDEQFF.